This TCR beta chain appears in the sequencing data of a study of T cell changes during pregnancy in multiple sclerosis. Here immunoSEQ multiplex PCR was the method, and the copy in TCRdb shows in-frame clones only, minus some. The sample lists just under 85,000 clones, roughly 92% occurring once. V lost 5 bases and J lost 0, with 13 bases in between. Germline-derived CDR1 and CDR2 are LNHDA and SQIVND (reference sequence). This CDR3 has 15 residues. The receptor comes from a female donor with multiple sclerosis, enrolled in a pregnancy study. The V call is TRBV19, the J call TRBJ1-2; tentatively, D is TRBD1 (6 bases). Sequenced material: peripheral blood, taken in the first trimester of pregnancy. CDR3 sequence (DNA): TGTGCCAGTAGTGTCGCAGGACAGTCTAACTATGGCTACACCTTC. It codes for CASSVAGQSNYGYTF.